The 6 T cell receptor beta chains in this list originate from one sample, sequenced in a study of cytomegalovirus exposure and HLA in healthy donors. Primers included in the PCR were 60 Vbeta and 13 Jbeta primers. Sequencing was performed with immunoSEQ multiplex PCR; in TCRdb, only in-frame clones are kept and a portion is missing. The data show 74,000 or so clones, and the top ten clones hold 1.3% to 1.5%. The specimen was PBMCs. All receptors derive from a woman in her sixties or seventies in good health and CMV-seronegative.

As for this clone: The sample has other DNA sequences that encode this CDR3 too. This chain connects TRBV7-8 to TRBJ1-4, with D hard to call. Germline CDR1 SGHVS, CDR2 FQNEAQ. Deletions cut 2 bases from V and 7 bases from J, with 8 bases between. The CDR3 is 13 amino acids. The CDR3 here is CASSLTGGEKLFF. The CDR3 DNA follows: TGTGCCAGCAGCTTAACCGGTGGTGAAAAACTGTTTTTT.

The chain uses TRBV19 and TRBJ1-5; 10 nucleotides line up with TRBD1. V shed 7 bases, J shed 6 bases, and the junction held 9 bases outside the gene matches. This CDR3 has 15 residues. Germline CDR1 is LNHDA and CDR2 is SQIVND (reference sequence). CDR3 region: CASIQSDRGTQPQHF. The DNA of the CDR3 is TGTGCCAGTATTCAATCGGACAGGGGGACTCAGCCCCAGCATTTT. The variable domain in full, completed from reference TRBV19 and TRBJ1-5, reads DGGITQSPKYLFRKEGQNVTLSCEQNLNHDAMYWYRQDPGQGLRLIYYSQIVNDFQKGDIAEGYSVSREKKESFPLTVTSAQKNPTAFYLCASIQSDRGTQPQHFGDGTRLSIL.

This rearrangement joins TRBV27 to TRBJ2-1; 7 positions match TRBD1. V trimming: 8 bases; J trimming: 4 bases; junction bases outside the gene matches: 20. This CDR3 is 18 amino acids long. CDR1 is MNHEY and CDR2 is SMNVEV in the germline V gene (reference sequence). Here the CDR3 DNA reads TGTGCCAGCTCTCTTAAGTTAGTCGCACAGGGGTTATACAATGAGCAGTTCTTC. This encodes CASSLKLVAQGLYNEQFF.

The CDR3 region is CASSLRPTGLDEQYF. DNA of the CDR3: TGTGCCAGCAGCTTAAGGCCGACAGGCTTGGACGAGCAGTACTTC. This chain uses TRBV7-9 with TRBJ2-5, with D tentatively TRBD1 (6 bases). Gene TRBJ2-7 matches the end of the DNA better, so the J call may be wrong. Germline CDR1 reads SEHNR; CDR2 reads FQNEAQ (reference sequence). This CDR3 has 15 residues.

The chain carries TRBV6-5 and TRBJ2-3, with D possibly being TRBD1 (6 bases). Trimming shortened V by 6 bases and J by 3 bases, and 16 bases separated the two germline ends. The CDR3 extends over 15 amino acids. Germline assignment: CDR1 MNHEY and CDR2 SVGAGI. Here the CDR3 DNA reads TGTGCCAGCAGCCAATCATTACAGGGAACAGATACGCAGTATTTT. Protein sequence: CASSQSLQGTDTQYF.

V is TRBV19 and J is TRBJ1-5; no reliable D call. V lost 9 bases, J lost 5 bases, and 11 bases lay in between. This CDR3 has 12 amino acids. The germline CDR1 and CDR2 sequences are LNHDA and SQIVND (reference sequence). The CDR3 sequence is CASQDFYQPQHF. In DNA, the CDR3 is TGTGCCAGCCAGGATTTTTATCAGCCCCAGCATTTT.